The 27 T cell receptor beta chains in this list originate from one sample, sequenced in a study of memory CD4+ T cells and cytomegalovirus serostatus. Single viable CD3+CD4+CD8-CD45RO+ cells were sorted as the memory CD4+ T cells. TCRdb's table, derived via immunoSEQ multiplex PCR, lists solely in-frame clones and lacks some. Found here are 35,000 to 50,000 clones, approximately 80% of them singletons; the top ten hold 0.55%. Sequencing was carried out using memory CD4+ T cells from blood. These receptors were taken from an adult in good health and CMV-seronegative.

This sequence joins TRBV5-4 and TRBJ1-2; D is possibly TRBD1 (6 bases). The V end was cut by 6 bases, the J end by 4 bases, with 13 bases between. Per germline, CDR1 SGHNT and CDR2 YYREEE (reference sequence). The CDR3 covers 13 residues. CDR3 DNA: TGTGCCAGCACTAGGGGGGTCGGCTATGGCTACACCTTC. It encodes CASTRGVGYGYTF.

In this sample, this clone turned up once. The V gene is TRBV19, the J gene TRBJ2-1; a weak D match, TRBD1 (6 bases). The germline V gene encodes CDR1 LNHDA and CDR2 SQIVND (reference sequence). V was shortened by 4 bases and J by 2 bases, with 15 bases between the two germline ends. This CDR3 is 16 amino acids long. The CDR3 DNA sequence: TGTGCCAGTAGTAACCAGCCCAGGGGAGCCTACAATGAGCAGTTCTTC. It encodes CASSNQPRGAYNEQFF.

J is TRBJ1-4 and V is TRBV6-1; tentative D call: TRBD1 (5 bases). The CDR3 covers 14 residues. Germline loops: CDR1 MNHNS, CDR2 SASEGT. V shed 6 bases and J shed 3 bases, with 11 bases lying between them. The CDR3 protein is CASRPGPANEKLFF. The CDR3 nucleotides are TGTGCCAGCAGACCGGGACCGGCTAATGAAAAACTGTTTTTT.

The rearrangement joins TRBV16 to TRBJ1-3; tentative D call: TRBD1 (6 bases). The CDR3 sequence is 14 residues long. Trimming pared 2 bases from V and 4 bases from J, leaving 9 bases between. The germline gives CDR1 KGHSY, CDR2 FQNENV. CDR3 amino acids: CASSQTGNGNTIYF. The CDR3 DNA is TGTGCCAGCAGCCAAACAGGGAACGGAAACACCATATATTTT.

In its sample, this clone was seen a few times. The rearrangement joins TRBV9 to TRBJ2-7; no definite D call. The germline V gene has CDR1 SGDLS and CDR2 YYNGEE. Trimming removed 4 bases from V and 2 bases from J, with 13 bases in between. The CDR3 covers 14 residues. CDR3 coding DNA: TGTGCCAGCAGCCTAACTTTGCCACCCTACGAGCAGTACTTC. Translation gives CASSLTLPPYEQYF.

CDR3 residues: CASRLGQGHYGYTF. CDR3 bases: TGTGCCAGCCGATTGGGACAGGGGCACTATGGCTACACCTTC. This sequence joins TRBV5-4 and TRBJ1-2; TRBD1 matches at 10 bases. V dropped 7 bases and J dropped 3; count of bases not matched to a gene: 6. The CDR3 spans 14 residues. Germline CDR1 is SGHNT and CDR2 is YYREEE (reference sequence).

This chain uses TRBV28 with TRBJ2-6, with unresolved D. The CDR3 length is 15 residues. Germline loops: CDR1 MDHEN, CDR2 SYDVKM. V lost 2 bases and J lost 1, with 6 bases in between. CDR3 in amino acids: CASSLARSGANVLTF. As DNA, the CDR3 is TGTGCCAGCAGTTTAGCTAGGTCTGGGGCCAACGTCCTGACTTTC.

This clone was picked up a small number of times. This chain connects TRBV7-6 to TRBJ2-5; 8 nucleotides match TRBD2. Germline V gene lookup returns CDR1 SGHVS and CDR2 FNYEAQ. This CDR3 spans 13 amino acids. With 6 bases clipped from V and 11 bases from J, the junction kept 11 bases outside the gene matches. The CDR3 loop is CASSQGTSWPQYF. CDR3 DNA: TGTGCCAGCAGTCAAGGGACTAGTTGGCCTCAGTACTTC.

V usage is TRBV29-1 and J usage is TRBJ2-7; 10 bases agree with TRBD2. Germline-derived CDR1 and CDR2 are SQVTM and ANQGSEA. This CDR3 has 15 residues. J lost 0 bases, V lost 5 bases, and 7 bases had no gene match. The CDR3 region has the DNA TGCAGCGTTACAAAACTAGCGGGGACCTCCTACGAGCAGTACTTC. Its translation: CSVTKLAGTSYEQYF.

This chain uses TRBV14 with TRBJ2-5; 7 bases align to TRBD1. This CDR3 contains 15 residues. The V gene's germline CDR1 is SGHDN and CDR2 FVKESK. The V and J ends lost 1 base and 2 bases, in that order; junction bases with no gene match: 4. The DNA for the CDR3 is TGTGCCAGCAGCCAAGGTCTCAGGGGGCAAGAGACCCAGTACTTC. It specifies CASSQGLRGQETQYF.

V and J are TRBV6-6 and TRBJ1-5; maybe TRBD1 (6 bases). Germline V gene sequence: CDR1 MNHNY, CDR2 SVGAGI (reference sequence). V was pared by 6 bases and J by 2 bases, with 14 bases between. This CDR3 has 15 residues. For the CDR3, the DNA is TGTGCCAGCAGCCCACAGGGTTCAGGCAATCAGCCCCAGCATTTT. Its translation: CASSPQGSGNQPQHF.

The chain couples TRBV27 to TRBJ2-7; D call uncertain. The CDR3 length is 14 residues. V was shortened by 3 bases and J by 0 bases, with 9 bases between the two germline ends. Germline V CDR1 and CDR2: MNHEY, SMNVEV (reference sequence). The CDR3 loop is CASSFDKSSYEQYF. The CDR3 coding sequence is TGTGCCAGCAGTTTCGACAAGAGCTCCTACGAGCAGTACTTC.

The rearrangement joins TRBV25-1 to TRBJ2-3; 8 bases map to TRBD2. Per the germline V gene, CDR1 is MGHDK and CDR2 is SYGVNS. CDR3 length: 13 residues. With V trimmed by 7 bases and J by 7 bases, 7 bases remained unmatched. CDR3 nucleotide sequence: TGTGCCAGCACCCGGGGGGGCTCAAATACGCAGTATTTT. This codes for CASTRGGSNTQYF.

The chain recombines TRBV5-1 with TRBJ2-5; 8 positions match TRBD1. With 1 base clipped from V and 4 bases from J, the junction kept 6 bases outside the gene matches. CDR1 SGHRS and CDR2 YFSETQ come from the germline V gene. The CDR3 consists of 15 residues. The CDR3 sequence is CASSLTAGGLETQYF. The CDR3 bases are TGCGCCAGCAGCTTGACGGCAGGGGGCCTAGAGACCCAGTACTTC.

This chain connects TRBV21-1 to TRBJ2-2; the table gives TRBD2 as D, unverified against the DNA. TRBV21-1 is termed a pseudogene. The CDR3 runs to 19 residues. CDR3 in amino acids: CASTRIREGIKCGTGELFF. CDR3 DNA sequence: TGTGCCAGCACCAGAATCCGGGAGGGGATAAAATGTGGCACCGGGGAGCTGTTTTTT.

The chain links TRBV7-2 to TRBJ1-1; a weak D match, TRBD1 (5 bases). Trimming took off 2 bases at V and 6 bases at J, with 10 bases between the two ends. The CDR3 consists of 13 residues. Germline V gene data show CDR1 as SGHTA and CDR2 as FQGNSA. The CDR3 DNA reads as TGTGCCAGCAGCTTAAAACGAGGGGCTGAAGCTTTCTTT. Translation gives CASSLKRGAEAFF.

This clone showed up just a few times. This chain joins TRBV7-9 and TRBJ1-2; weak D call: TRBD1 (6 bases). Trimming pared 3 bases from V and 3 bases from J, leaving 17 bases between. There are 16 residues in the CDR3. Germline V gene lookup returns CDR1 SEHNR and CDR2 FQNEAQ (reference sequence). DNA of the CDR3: TGTGCCAGCAGCTTTGGGGGCCCCGGGACCGACTATGGCTACACCTTC. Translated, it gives CASSFGGPGTDYGYTF. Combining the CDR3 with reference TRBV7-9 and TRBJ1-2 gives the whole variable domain DTGVSQNPRHKITKRGQNVTFRCDPISEHNRLYWYRQTLGQGPEFLTYFQNEAQLEKSRLLSDRFSAERPKGSFSTLEIQRTEQGDSAMYLCASSFGGPGTDYGYTFGSGTRLTVV.

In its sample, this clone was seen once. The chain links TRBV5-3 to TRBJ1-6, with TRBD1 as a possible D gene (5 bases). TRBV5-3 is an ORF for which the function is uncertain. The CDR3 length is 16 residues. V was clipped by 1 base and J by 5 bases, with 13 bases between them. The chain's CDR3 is CARSLPPGVHNSPLHF. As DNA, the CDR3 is TGTGCCAGAAGCTTGCCCCCGGGGGTCCATAATTCACCCCTCCACTTT.

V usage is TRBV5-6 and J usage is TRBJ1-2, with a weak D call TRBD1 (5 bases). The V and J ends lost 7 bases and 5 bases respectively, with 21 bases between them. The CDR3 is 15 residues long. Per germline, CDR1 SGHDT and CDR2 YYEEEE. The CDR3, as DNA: TGTGCCAGCTCCCCGGCGGGGGGGAAGGGTTATGGCTACACCTTC. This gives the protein CASSPAGGKGYGYTF.

The CDR3 sequence: CAWSAGTGGRGYTF. CDR3 nucleotides: TGTGCCTGGAGTGCCGGGACAGGGGGTCGTGGCTACACCTTC. The V and J genes are TRBV30 and TRBJ1-2, with 11 bases that match TRBD1. Germline CDR1 GTSNPN, CDR2 SVGIG (reference sequence). The V segment lost 1 base and the J segment 7 bases; nucleotides outside the gene matches: 5. The CDR3 totals 14 residues.

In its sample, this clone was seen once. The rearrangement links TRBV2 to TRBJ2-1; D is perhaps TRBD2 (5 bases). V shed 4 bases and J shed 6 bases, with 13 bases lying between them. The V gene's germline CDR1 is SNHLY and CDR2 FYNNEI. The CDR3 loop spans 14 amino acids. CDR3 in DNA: TGTGCCAGCAGTGGGCCCCGGGAAGGCAATGAGCAGTTCTTC. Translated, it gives CASSGPREGNEQFF.

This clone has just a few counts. CDR3 region: CASSEVGQGAFEQFF. The DNA for the CDR3 is TGTGCCAGCAGTGAAGTGGGACAGGGGGCATTTGAGCAGTTCTTC. The chain employs TRBV2 and TRBJ2-1; 12 positions agree with TRBD1. CDR1 is SNHLY and CDR2 is FYNNEI in the germline V gene. V lost 1 base, J lost 9 bases, and 4 bases stayed unmatched. This CDR3 has 15 residues. Full variable domain (remainder filled in from reference TRBV2 and TRBJ2-1): EPEVTQTPSHQVTQMGQEVILRCVPISNHLYFYWYRQILGQKVEFLVSFYNNEISEKSEIFDDQFSVERPDGSNFTLKIRSTKLEDSAMYFCASSEVGQGAFEQFFGPGTRLTVL.

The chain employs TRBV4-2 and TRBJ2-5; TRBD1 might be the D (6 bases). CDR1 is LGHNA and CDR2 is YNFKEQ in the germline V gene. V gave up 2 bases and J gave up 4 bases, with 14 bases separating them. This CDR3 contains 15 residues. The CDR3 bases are TGTGCCAGCAGCCAATCCACAGGGTTGGGAGAGACCCAGTACTTC. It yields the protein CASSQSTGLGETQYF.

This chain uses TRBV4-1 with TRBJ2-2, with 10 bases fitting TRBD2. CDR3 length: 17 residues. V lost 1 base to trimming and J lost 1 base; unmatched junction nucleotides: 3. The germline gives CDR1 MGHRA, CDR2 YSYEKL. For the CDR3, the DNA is TGCGCCAGCAGCCAAGTACCTAGCGGGGGGAACACCGGGGAGCTGTTTTTT. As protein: CASSQVPSGGNTGELFF.

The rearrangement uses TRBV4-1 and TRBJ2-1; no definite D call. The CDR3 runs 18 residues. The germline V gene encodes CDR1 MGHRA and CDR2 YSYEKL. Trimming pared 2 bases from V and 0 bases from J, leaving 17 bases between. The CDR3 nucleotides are TGCGCCAGCAGCCAAAAGGCGCCTACGGCGAGCTCCTACAATGAGCAGTTCTTC. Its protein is CASSQKAPTASSYNEQFF.

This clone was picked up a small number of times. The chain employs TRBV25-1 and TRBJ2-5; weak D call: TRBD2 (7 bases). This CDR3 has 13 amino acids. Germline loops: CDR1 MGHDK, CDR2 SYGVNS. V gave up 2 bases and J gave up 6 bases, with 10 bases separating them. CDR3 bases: TGTGCCAGCAGTGAACCGGGGGGCCAGACCCAGTACTTC. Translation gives CASSEPGGQTQYF.

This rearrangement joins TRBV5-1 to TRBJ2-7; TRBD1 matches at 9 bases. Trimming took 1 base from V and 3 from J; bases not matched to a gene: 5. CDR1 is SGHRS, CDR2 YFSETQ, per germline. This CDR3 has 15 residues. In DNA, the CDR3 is TGCGCCAGCAGCTTGTTTCCGGGACAGGGCTACGAGCAGTACTTC. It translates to CASSLFPGQGYEQYF.